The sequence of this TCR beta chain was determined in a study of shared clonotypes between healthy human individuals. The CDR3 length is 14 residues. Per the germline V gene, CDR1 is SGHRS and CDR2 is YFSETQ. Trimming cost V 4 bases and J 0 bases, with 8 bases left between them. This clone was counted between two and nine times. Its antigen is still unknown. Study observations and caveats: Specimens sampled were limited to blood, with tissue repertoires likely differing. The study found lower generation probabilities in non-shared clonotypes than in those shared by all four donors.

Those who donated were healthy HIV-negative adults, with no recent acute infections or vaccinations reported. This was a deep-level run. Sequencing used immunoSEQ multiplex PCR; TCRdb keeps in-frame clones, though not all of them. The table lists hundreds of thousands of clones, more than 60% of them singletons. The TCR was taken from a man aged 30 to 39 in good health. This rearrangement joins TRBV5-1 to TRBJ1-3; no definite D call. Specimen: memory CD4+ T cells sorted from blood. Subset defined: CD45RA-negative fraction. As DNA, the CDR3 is TGCGCCAGCAGCGACACCTACTCTGGAAACACCATATATTTT. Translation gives CASSDTYSGNTIYF.